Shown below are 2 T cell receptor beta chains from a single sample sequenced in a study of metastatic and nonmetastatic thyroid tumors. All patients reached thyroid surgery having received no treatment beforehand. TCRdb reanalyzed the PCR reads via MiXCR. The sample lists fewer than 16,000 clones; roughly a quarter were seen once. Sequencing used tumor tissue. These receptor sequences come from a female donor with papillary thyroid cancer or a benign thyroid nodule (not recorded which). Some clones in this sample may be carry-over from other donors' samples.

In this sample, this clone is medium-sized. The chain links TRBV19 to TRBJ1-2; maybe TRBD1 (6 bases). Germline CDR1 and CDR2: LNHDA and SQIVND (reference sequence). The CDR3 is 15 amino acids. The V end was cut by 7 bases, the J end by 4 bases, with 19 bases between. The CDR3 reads CASTLGQGLIYGYTF. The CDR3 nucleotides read TGTGCCAGTACCCTGGGTCAGGGGCTGATCTATGGCTACACCTTC.

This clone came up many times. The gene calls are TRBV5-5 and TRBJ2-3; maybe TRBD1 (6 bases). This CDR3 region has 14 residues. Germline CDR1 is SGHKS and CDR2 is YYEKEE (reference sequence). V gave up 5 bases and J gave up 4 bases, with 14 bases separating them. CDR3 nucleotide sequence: TGTGCCAGCAGTCCGACAGGTGGGGCAGATACGCAGTATTTT. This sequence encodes CASSPTGGADTQYF.